This TCR beta chain was found in a study of CD8 T cells in Susac syndrome. Study-level background: Clinically active disease was present in more than five of the sequenced Susac syndrome patients. Eight of these patients were in remission. Findings and limits, study-wide: A relatively small number of individuals underwent TCR sequencing and HLA analysis.

In the case of this clonotype: Its antigen remains unidentified.

Germline-derived CDR1 and CDR2 are MGHDK and SYGVNS. The CDR3 covers 17 residues. V was clipped by 3 bases and J by 0 bases, with 17 bases between them. Random hexamers primed reverse transcription of about 0.45 to 1 ug RNA. An immunoSEQ multiplex PCR generated amplified TCR beta CDR3 products spanning 54 Vbeta and 13 Jbeta. TCRdb passed the immunoSEQ multiplex PCR reads through MiXCR, listing each CDR3 protein once. The sample records around 81,000 distinct CDR3 sequences, around 94% being singletons. This chain connects TRBV25-1 to TRBJ2-5, with D perhaps matching TRBD1 or TRBD2 (5 bases each). This receptor was identified in a human donor with Susac syndrome. The sequenced sample consisted of CD8+ T cells from PBMCs. CDR3 region: CASSDRAGREYQETQYF. As DNA, the CDR3 is TGTGCCAGCAGTGATAGGGCGGGCAGGGAGTACCAAGAGACCCAGTACTTC.